This TCR beta chain was sequenced during a study of regulatory T cells in long-lasting Graves disease. This clonotype was counted ten times or more. Time point indicated: newly diagnosed GD, antithyroid drugs for less than 3 months. After RNA was extracted from PBMCs, the TCR library was made from it. Construction of the TCR beta libraries employed iRepertoire HTBI primers in conjunction with Arm-PCR of CDR3 regions. TCRdb ran MiXCR on the multiplex PCR reads and lists one entry per CDR3 protein. The sample carries a few hundred thousand distinct CDR3 sequences, about 12% recorded once. The V segment lost 6 bases and the J segment 5 bases; nucleotides outside the gene matches: 8. Per the germline V gene, CDR1 is SGHTA and CDR2 is FQGNSA. CDR3 size: 15 residues. A further study also used this sample, focusing on T cells in Graves' hyperthyroidism and ophthalmopathy.

J is TRBJ2-5 and V is TRBV7-2; 11 bases agree with TRBD2. Sequencing was performed on peripheral blood mononuclear cells (PBMCs), taken at new diagnosis, from a patient treated with antithyroid drugs. This clonotype was sampled from a young woman with Graves disease. CDR3 coding DNA: TGTGCCAGCAGTTTTACTAGCGGGGGTTTCGAGACCCAGTACTTC. It is translated as CASSFTSGGFETQYF.